The 7 T cell receptor beta chains given below trace back to one sample, sequenced in a study of shared clonotypes between healthy human individuals. Clones were sequenced by immunoSEQ multiplex PCR, and TCRdb holds only the in-frame ones, with some missing. The profile shows millions of clones, about 92% of them singletons. Naivety among CD8 cells was defined by CD45RO negativity and positive CCR7 selection, thereby excluding terminally differentiated effector memory CD45RA+ cells. Sequencing was carried out using naive CD8+ T cells from PBMCs. These receptors all come from a young man in good health. Some clones in this sample may be carry-over from other donors' samples.

The J gene is TRBJ2-7, the V gene TRBV29-1, with 14 bases identical to TRBD2. CDR1 is SQVTM and CDR2 is ANQGSEA in the germline V gene. Trimming removed 7 bases from V and 6 bases from J; junction bases left unmatched: 8. The CDR3 covers 14 residues. Written as DNA, the CDR3 is TGCAGCGCGGGAGGGACTAGCGGGAGTTTCGAGCAGTACTTC. It yields the protein CSAGGTSGSFEQYF.

This clone was observed a handful of times. The sample holds other DNA sequences that translate to the same CDR3. V usage is TRBV30 and J usage is TRBJ1-1, with D possibly being TRBD1 (5 bases). Germline V gives CDR1 GTSNPN, CDR2 SVGIG (reference sequence). The V end lost 3 bases, the J end lost 6 bases, and 8 bases lay between the germline ends. There are 11 residues in the CDR3. CDR3 in amino acids: CAWRVGAEAFF. DNA for the CDR3: TGTGCCTGGAGGGTGGGGGCTGAAGCTTTCTTT.

The CDR3 reads CASSPSGQGTYEQYF. CDR3 in DNA: TGCGCCAGCAGCCCTTCGGGACAGGGGACTTACGAGCAGTACTTC. The V and J genes are TRBV4-1 and TRBJ2-7; TRBD1 agrees at 10 bases. The CDR3 sequence is 15 residues long. Germline assignment: CDR1 MGHRA and CDR2 YSYEKL. Losses at the gene ends were 4 bases for V and 4 bases for J; bases not matched to a gene: 7.

The chain carries TRBV9 and TRBJ1-4; possibly TRBD1 for D (5 bases). This CDR3 comprises 15 residues. Germline assignment: CDR1 SGDLS and CDR2 YYNGEE. V was clipped by 2 bases and J by 6 bases, with 14 bases between them. Here the CDR3 reads CASSVSGTPYEKLFF. The DNA of the CDR3 is TGTGCCAGCAGCGTCTCCGGGACTCCTTATGAAAAACTGTTTTTT. The entire variable domain, with the rest obtained from reference TRBV9 and TRBJ1-4, is as follows: DSGVTQTPKHLITATGQRVTLRCSPRSGDLSVYWYQQSLDQGLQFLIQYYNGEERAKGNILERFSAQQFPDLHSELNLSSLELGDSALYFCASSVSGTPYEKLFFGSGTQLSVL.

The genes are TRBV10-3 and TRBJ2-6; 12 nucleotides align to TRBD1. Germline trimming cut 3 bases from V and 3 bases from J; bases unmatched to any gene: 6. The CDR3 has 18 amino acids. From germline, CDR1 is ENHRY and CDR2 SYGVKD. The CDR3 sequence is CAISDPGQGAVGANVLTF. Written as DNA, the CDR3 is TGTGCCATCAGTGACCCGGGACAGGGGGCGGTTGGGGCCAACGTCCTGACTTTC.

This clone was detected only once. The V and J genes are TRBV15 and TRBJ1-1; weak D call: TRBD1 (5 bases). Germline V gene sequence: CDR1 LNHNV, CDR2 YYDKDF (reference sequence). Deletions cut 4 bases from V and 1 base from J, with 13 bases between. This CDR3 has 15 amino acids. CDR3 sequence (DNA): TGTGCCACCAGCACGAGACCCGGGGGGAACACTGAAGCTTTCTTT. This translates into CATSTRPGGNTEAFF.

To note about this clone: The same CDR3 also results from other DNA sequences found in this sample. The rearrangement links TRBV4-1 to TRBJ2-7, with D hard to call. Per germline, CDR1 MGHRA and CDR2 YSYEKL. The CDR3 spans 13 residues. Trimming stripped 1 base from V and 0 bases from J, with 4 bases between. For the CDR3, the DNA is TGCGCCAGCAGCCAAGGAGGCTCCTACGAGCAGTACTTC. It yields the protein CASSQGGSYEQYF.